These T cell receptor beta chains were read from a single sample in a study of blood T cells in healthy people across ages. TCRdb recomputed calls from the 5' RACE reads with MiXCR, one row per CDR3 protein. The table shows 800,000 to 1,300,000 distinct CDR3 sequences, with 20% to 25% occurring only once. This same sample was also taken into another study, of T cells of mothers and their children.

Sequencing was done on a sample of blood. The receptors here all came from a girl aged 2 to 10 in good health. Both conserved end residues are part of each CDR3. The D gene is left open where the match is weak. Size is omitted from some rows. Given values are once, few, many or a class for expanded clones.

few,NA,TRBV24-1,CATSDSTGGVQFF
NA,NA,TRBV5-6,CASSLDWQPNEKLFF
NA,NA,TRBV20-1,CSASPDISTDTQYF
once,NA,TRBV10-3,CAIRGSYEQYF
once,NA,TRBV6-1,CASSQIQGPNEKLFF
few,TRBD2,TRBV11-2,CASSMSLGGADTQYF
NA,NA,TRBV6-2/TRBV6-3,CAGRQGRGTEAFF
NA,TRBD1,TRBV28,CASSSGTELVEQFF
NA,NA,TRBV6-5,CASSYPRGDGYTF
few,NA,TRBV3-1,CAVPQGRNQPQHF
few,TRBD1,TRBV29-1,CSVRDREMYGYTF
NA,TRBD1,TRBV20-1,CSASLATGGDSPLHF
few,NA,TRBV29-1,CSALGQSLYEQYF
few,TRBD2,TRBV10-3,CAISGTSVVSYNEQFF
many,NA,TRBV6-2/TRBV6-3,CASSYHPQGRTEAFF
few,NA,TRBV12-3/TRBV12-4,CASSPEESYQETQYF
NA,NA,TRBV3-1,CASSQVRTGSYEQYF
NA,NA,TRBV7-2,CASSLKWGAGNEKLFF
NA,NA,TRBV7-2,CASSQWLRADTQYF
few,NA,TRBV29-1,CSVLSDPRGKNTEAFF
few,TRBD2,TRBV5-1,CASSWGLAGADEQFF
NA,NA,TRBV7-3,CASSLNIESDTQYF
NA,NA,TRBV12-5,CASGRDNYDQETQYF
few,NA,TRBV29-1,CSVEDPGGPLHF
NA,NA,TRBV5-1,CASSSTGYGEQFF
few,NA,TRBV12-3/TRBV12-4,CASSPDGAIANYGYTF
few,NA,TRBV4-1,CASSQEVVGVSTGELFF
few,NA,TRBV10-3,CAISDANTDTQYF
few,NA,TRBV12-3/TRBV12-4,CASSALGFNEQFF
NA,TRBD1,TRBV4-3,CASSRGTDNEKLFF
few,NA,TRBV12-3/TRBV12-4,CASSLAARGSRGELFF
few,NA,TRBV12-3/TRBV12-4,CASSFPPYNVLTF
once,NA,TRBV20-1,CSAVAEGANQPQHF
NA,NA,TRBV21-1,CASKTSGRAFCGYTF
NA,TRBD1,TRBV28,CASSYDRVKLTRLTQNIYGQYF
NA,TRBD2,TRBV28,CASSFFPTSGDTQYF
many,NA,TRBV7-7,CASSLRSGELFF
few,NA,TRBV9,CASSGGRLGSHTEAFF
NA,NA,TRBV29-1,CSVEWGAGTWNTEAFF
few,NA,TRBV5-4,CASSLEMGRYEQYF
NA,NA,TRBV15,CATSDVSGTDTQYF
few,TRBD2,TRBV7-2,CASSFSGGVRTQYF
NA,NA,TRBV10-3,CAISEIRAGGIYGYTF
few,TRBD2,TRBV7-2,CASRPSGGLYEQYF
NA,NA,TRBV4-1,CASSQEGQVSYNEQFF
few,NA,TRBV6-5,CASSSAPPDTQYF
NA,TRBD1,TRBV5-1,CASSPDRAPGANVLTF
few,NA,TRBV11-2,CASSYRDYEKLFF
NA,TRBD1,TRBV5-1,CASSLGQGGGDTQYF
NA,NA,TRBV5-1,CASSPRAAQETQYF
few,NA,TRBV28,CASSLPGGYDYGYTF